The rows below give T cell receptor beta chains drawn from one sample of a study of T cell responses to AZD1222 COVID-19 vaccine. Using immunoSEQ multiplex PCR, the repertoire was profiled, and TCRdb retains in-frame clones only, with some absent. This table holds about 90,000 clones, more than 75% found once. The input for sequencing was peripheral blood, taken on day 0 of MenACWY control vaccination. These receptor sequences come from an adult in good health. Each CDR3 is given with its conserved first and last residue. Each record gives: D gene, CDR3 length, clone size, V gene, J gene, CDR3 protein, CDR3 DNA. D genes are given only for firm matches. Part of the rows lack a size; the others show once, few, many or a class for expanded clones.

>TRBD2|14|NA|TRBV5-1|TRBJ2-1
CASSLGLADGEQFF
TGCGCCAGCAGCTTGGGACTAGCGGATGGCGAGCAGTTCTTC
>TRBD2|14|NA|TRBV5-4|TRBJ2-1
CASSLAASYNEQFF
TGTGCCAGCAGCCTAGCGGCAAGTTACAATGAGCAGTTCTTC
>TRBD2|15|NA|TRBV9|TRBJ2-3
CASSVGAGETDTQYF
TGTGCCAGCAGCGTAGGCGCGGGAGAGACAGATACGCAGTATTTT
>NA|12|NA|TRBV29-1|TRBJ1-1
CSVERLNTEAFF
TGCAGCGTTGAACGGTTGAACACTGAAGCTTTCTTT
>TRBD1|15|NA|TRBV5-1|TRBJ2-3
CASSATGVGTDTQYF
TGCGCCAGCAGCGCTACAGGGGTTGGCACAGATACGCAGTATTTT
>NA|13|NA|TRBV29-1|TRBJ1-5
CSAVGGVNQPQHF
TGCAGCGCCGTGGGGGGGGTAAATCAGCCCCAGCATTTT
>NA|14|NA|TRBV7-8|TRBJ1-1
CASSLAGDSREAFF
TGTGCCAGCAGCTTAGCGGGTGACAGCCGAGAAGCTTTCTTT
>NA|13|NA|TRBV27|TRBJ2-7
CASSRGQNYEQYF
TGTGCCAGCAGCCGCGGACAAAACTACGAGCAGTACTTC
>NA|16|NA|TRBV10-3|TRBJ1-1
CAISVVGDLRVLGAFF
TGTGCCATCAGTGTGGTGGGGGATCTACGGGTGCTTGGCGCTTTCTTT
>NA|13|once|TRBV28|TRBJ1-5
CASSSLSNQPQHF
TGTGCCAGCAGTTCGCTTAGCAATCAGCCCCAGCATTTT
>NA|12|NA|TRBV12-3/TRBV12-4|TRBJ2-1
CASSPEPYEQFF
TGTGCCAGCAGTCCGGAGCCGTATGAGCAGTTCTTC
>NA|16|NA|TRBV9|TRBJ1-1
CASSVEAGPMNTEAFF
TGTGCCAGCAGCGTAGAGGCAGGGCCAATGAACACTGAAGCTTTCTTT
>NA|13|NA|TRBV3-1/TRBV3-2|TRBJ1-6
CASSQRQISPLHF
TGTGCCAGCAGCCAGCGACAGATTTCACCCCTCCACTTT
>TRBD2|15|NA|TRBV5-6|TRBJ2-7
CASSLAPSGDYEQYF
TGTGCCAGCAGCTTGGCCCCTAGCGGAGACTACGAGCAGTACTTC
>NA|12|NA|TRBV12-3/TRBV12-4|TRBJ2-7
CASTAGVYEQYF
TGTGCCAGCACCGCAGGGGTATACGAGCAGTACTTC
>NA|17|few|TRBV28|TRBJ1-5
CASSQDLPGESNQPQHF
TGTGCCAGCAGTCAGGACCTCCCGGGAGAGAGCAATCAGCCCCAGCATTTT
>NA|14|NA|TRBV4-3|TRBJ2-2
CASSQEYGTGELFF
TGCGCCAGCAGCCAAGAGTACGGGACCGGGGAGCTGTTTTTT
>TRBD1|13|few|TRBV5-1|TRBJ2-7
CASSLGTGDEQYF
TGCGCCAGCAGCTTGGGGACAGGGGACGAGCAGTACTTC
>TRBD2|14|NA|TRBV7-8|TRBJ2-1
CASSGGRTYNEQFF
TGTGCCAGCAGCGGCGGGAGAACCTACAATGAGCAGTTCTTC
>TRBD1|11|NA|TRBV29-1|TRBJ2-1
CSSTGGGEQFF
TGCAGCTCCACAGGGGGCGGTGAGCAGTTCTTC
>TRBD1|15|few|TRBV11-2|TRBJ1-2
CASSRFGQGLGGYTF
TGTGCCAGCAGCCGATTCGGACAGGGGTTAGGGGGCTACACCTTC
>NA|14|NA|TRBV5-1|TRBJ1-1
CASSLDQGGTEAFF
TGCGCCAGCAGCTTGGACCAGGGCGGCACTGAAGCTTTCTTT
>NA|16|NA|TRBV6-2/TRBV6-3|TRBJ1-1
CASSYHLRDFHTEAFF
TGTGCCAGCAGTTACCACCTCCGGGACTTTCACACTGAAGCTTTCTTT
>NA|16|NA|TRBV5-6|TRBJ2-7
CASSLMGGENHYEQYF
TGTGCCAGCAGCTTGATGGGGGGCGAGAACCACTACGAGCAGTACTTC
>NA|13|NA|TRBV29-1|TRBJ2-2
CSVAGLDTGELFF
TGCAGCGTTGCGGGGCTAGACACCGGGGAGCTGTTTTTT
>TRBD1|14|NA|TRBV18|TRBJ1-1
CASSPGQGNTEAFF
TGTGCCAGCTCACCAGGACAGGGAAACACTGAAGCTTTCTTT